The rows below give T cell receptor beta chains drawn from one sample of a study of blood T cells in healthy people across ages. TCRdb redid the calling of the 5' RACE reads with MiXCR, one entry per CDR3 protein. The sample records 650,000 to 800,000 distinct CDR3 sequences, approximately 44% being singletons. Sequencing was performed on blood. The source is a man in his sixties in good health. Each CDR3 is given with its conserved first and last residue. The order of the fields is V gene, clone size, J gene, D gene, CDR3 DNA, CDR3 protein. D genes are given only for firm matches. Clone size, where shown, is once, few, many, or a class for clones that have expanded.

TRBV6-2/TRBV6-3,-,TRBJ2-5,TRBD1,TGTGCCAGCAGTTCCTTGACAGGGCGGATTCGAGAGACCCAGTACTTC,CASSSLTGRIRETQYF
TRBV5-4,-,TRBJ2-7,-,TGTGCCAGCAGCGTACCCACAGAGGCTAAATCAGGGGACGTTTTTATGCAGTACTTC,CASSVPTEAKSGDVFMQYF
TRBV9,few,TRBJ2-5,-,TGTGCCAGCAGCGTAGGGTCGAGGGGGGTCCAAGAGACCCAGTACTTC,CASSVGSRGVQETQYF
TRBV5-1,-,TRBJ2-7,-,TGCGCCAGCAGCGGGGGAGACAGGACCTCCTACGAGCAGTACTTC,CASSGGDRTSYEQYF
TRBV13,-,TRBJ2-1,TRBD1,TGTGCCAGCACCTATCGATCGACAGGGTTCCCCTACAATGAGCAGTTCTTC,CASTYRSTGFPYNEQFF
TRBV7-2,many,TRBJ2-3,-,TGTGCCAGCAGCGCTCGGACAGATACGCAGTATTTT,CASSARTDTQYF
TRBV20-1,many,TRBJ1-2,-,TGCAGTGCTAACCAGGCCTATGGCTACACCTTC,CSANQAYGYTF
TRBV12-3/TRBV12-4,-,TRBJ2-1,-,TGTGCCAGCAGACCAGTCGTGGTTGGGGCCAATGAGCAGTTCTTC,CASRPVVVGANEQFF
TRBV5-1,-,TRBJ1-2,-,TGCGCCAGCAGCTTGGTGGCACAACCCTCGGACTATGGCTACACCTTC,CASSLVAQPSDYGYTF
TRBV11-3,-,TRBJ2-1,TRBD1,TGTGCCAGCAGCTTAGGGGGGACAGTCAGCTCCTACAATGAGCAGTTCTTC,CASSLGGTVSSYNEQFF
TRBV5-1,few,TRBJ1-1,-,TGCGCCAGCAGCTTGGAGCAGCCTAGTATGGGCACTGAAGCTTTCTTT,CASSLEQPSMGTEAFF
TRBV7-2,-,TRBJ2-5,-,TGTACCAGCAGCCTCCCAGTGGGGGCGGCCTACGAGCAGTATTTC,CTSSLPVGAAYEQYF
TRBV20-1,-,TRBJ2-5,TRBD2,TGCAGTGCTAGAGATGTGGGGGGGCAAGAGACCCAGTACTTC,CSARDVGGQETQYF
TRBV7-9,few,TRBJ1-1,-,TGTGCCAGCAGCTTACGTCGGGGATCAAGTCTTACTCGGGCTTTCTTT,CASSLRRGSSLTRAFF
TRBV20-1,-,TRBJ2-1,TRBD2,TGCAGTGCTAGAGAGCTAGCGGGGGGTTACAATGAGCAGTTCTTC,CSARELAGGYNEQFF
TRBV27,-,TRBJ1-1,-,TGTGCCAGCAGCCCCCAGGATGGATGGAGGAGGTCGACGGAAGCTTTCTTT,CASSPQDGWRRSTEAFF
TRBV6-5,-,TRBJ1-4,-,TGTGCCAGCAGTTACTCAGGGCCCTCGGGGGGCACTAATGAAAAACTGTTTTTT,CASSYSGPSGGTNEKLFF
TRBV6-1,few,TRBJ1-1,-,TGTGCCAGCAGACTAAACCCGGACAGTGAAGCTTTCTTT,CASRLNPDSEAFF
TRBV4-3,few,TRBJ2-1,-,TGCGCCAGCAGCGAGGGCCTTCCTGGCTATGAGCAGTTCTTC,CASSEGLPGYEQFF
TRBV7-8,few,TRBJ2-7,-,TGTGCCAGCAGCTTAGCCAAAGCTTCTAGCGAGCAGTACTTC,CASSLAKASSEQYF
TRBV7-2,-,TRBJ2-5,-,TGTGCCAGCAGCTGGATCCTCCAAGAGACCCAGTACTTC,CASSWILQETQYF
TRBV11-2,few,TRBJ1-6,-,TGTGCCAGCAGCTTAGGGGTGGGAAGCGGGTCACCCCTCCACTTT,CASSLGVGSGSPLHF
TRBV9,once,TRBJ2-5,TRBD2,TGTGCCGGCAGCGTTCTAGCGGGAACTCAAGAGACCCAGTACTTC,CAGSVLAGTQETQYF
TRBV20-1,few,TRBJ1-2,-,TGCAGTGCCGGACCGAACTATGGCTACACCTTC,CSAGPNYGYTF
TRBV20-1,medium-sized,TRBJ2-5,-,TGCAGTGCTATGTCATTGACCCAGTACTTC,CSAMSLTQYF
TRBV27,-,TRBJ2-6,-,TGTGCCAGCAGTTTATTTCCTGGGGCCAACGTCCTGACTTTC,CASSLFPGANVLTF
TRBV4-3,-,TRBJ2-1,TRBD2,TGCGCCAGCAGCCAACTGTTTAGCGGGGGTGCGGGAACGTCCTACAATGAGCAGTTCTTC,CASSQLFSGGAGTSYNEQFF
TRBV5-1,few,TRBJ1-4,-,TGCGCCAGCAGCTTGGCCCCAGGGCATTATAATGAAAAACTGTTTTTT,CASSLAPGHYNEKLFF
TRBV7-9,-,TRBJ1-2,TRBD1,TGTGCCAGCAGCCCCGACAGGGGCGCCACGATACCCGCTAACTATGGCTACACCTTC,CASSPDRGATIPANYGYTF
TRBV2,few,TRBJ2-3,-,TGTGCCAGCATTGCAGGGGAGATGGATACGCAGTATTTT,CASIAGEMDTQYF
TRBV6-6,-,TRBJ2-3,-,TGTGCCAGCGGCCAGCAGAATAGCCCTAGCACAGATACGCAGTATTTT,CASGQQNSPSTDTQYF
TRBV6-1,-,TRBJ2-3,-,TGTGCCAGCATAGATGGTAGCACAGATACGCAGTATTTT,CASIDGSTDTQYF
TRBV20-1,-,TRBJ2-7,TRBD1,TGCAGTACCGGGACAGGGGACGAGCAGTACTTC,CSTGTGDEQYF
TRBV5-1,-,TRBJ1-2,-,TGCGCCAGCAGCTTGGCGGCAGAGGGCGTGTCGGGCTACACCTTC,CASSLAAEGVSGYTF
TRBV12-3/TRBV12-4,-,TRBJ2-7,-,TGTGCCAGCAGTTTTAGGAGGGCAACGGTCTACGAGCAGTACTTC,CASSFRRATVYEQYF
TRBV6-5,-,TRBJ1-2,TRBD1,TGTGCCAGCAGTTACACCGGACAGGGCGATAACTATGGCTACACCTTC,CASSYTGQGDNYGYTF
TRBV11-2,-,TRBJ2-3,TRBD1,TGTGCCAGCCGGGGACAGGGGGAACCTACAGATACGCAGTATTTT,CASRGQGEPTDTQYF
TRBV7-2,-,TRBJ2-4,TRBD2,TGTGCCAGCAGCTTAGGACGGGGGGGCGTCATTCAGTACTTC,CASSLGRGGVIQYF
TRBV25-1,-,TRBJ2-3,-,TGTGCCAGCAGTGAAGGGGTAGTGACAGATACGCAGTATTTT,CASSEGVVTDTQYF
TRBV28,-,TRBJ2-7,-,TGTGCCAGCAGTTCTCTTCTCCTTACAGGGTACGAGCAGTACTTC,CASSSLLLTGYEQYF
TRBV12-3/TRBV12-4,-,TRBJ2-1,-,TGTGCCAGCAGTCAAGAAGGGGTCTACAATGAGCAGTTCTTC,CASSQEGVYNEQFF
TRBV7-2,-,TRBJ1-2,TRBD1,TGTGCCAGCAGCTTCCGGGACAGCCTCTATGGCTACACCTTC,CASSFRDSLYGYTF
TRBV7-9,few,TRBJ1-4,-,TGTGCCAGCAGCTTGGGTCCAGGTTCCCCAACTAATGAAAAACTGTTTTTT,CASSLGPGSPTNEKLFF
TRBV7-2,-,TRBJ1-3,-,TGTGCCAGCAGGCCGGACCTTTCTGGAAACACCATATATTTT,CASRPDLSGNTIYF
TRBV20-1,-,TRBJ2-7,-,TGCAGTGCTAGTATCCCTGGGGGCTACGAGCAGTACTTC,CSASIPGGYEQYF